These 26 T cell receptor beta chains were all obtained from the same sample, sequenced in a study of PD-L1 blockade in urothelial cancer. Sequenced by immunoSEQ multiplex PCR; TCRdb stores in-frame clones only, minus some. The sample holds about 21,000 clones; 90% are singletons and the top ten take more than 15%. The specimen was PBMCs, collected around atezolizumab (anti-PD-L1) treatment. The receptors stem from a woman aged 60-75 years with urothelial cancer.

The CDR3 sequence: CASSLNPGLSSYNEQFF. As DNA, the CDR3 is TGTGCCAGCAGCTTAAACCCGGGGTTAAGCTCCTACAATGAGCAGTTCTTC. The chain is built from TRBV7-3 and TRBJ2-1; a possible D gene is TRBD2 (5 bases). Trimming cost V 1 base and J 0 bases, with 13 bases left between them. Per germline, CDR1 SGHTA and CDR2 FQGTGA. The CDR3 extends over 17 amino acids.

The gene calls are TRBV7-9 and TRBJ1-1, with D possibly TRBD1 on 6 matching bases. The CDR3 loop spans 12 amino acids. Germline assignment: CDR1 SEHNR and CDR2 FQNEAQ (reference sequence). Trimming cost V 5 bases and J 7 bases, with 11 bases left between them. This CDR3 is CASSLAGDEAFF. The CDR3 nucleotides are TGTGCCAGCAGCCTGGCAGGGGATGAAGCTTTCTTT.

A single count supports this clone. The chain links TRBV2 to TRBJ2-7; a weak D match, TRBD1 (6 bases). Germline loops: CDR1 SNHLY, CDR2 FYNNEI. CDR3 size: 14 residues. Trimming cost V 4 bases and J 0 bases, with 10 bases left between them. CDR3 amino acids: CASSARDNSYEQYF. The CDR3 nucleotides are TGTGCCAGCAGTGCTCGGGACAACTCCTACGAGCAGTACTTC. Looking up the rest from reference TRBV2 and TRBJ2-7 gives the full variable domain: EPEVTQTPSHQVTQMGQEVILRCVPISNHLYFYWYRQILGQKVEFLVSFYNNEISEKSEIFDDQFSVERPDGSNFTLKIRSTKLEDSAMYFCASSARDNSYEQYFGPGTRLTVT.

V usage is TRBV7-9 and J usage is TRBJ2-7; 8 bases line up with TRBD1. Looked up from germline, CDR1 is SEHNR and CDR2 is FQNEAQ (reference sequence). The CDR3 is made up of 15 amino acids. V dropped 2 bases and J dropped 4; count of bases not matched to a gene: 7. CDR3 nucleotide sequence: TGTGCCAGCAGCTTAAGGAGACAGGGGCCATACGAGCAGTACTTC. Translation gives CASSLRRQGPYEQYF.

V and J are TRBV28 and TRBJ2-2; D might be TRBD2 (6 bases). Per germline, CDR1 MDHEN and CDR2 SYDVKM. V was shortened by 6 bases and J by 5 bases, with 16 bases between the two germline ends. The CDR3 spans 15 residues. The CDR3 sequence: CASSPAGGGTGELFF. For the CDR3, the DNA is TGTGCCAGCAGCCCCGCGGGCGGAGGGACCGGGGAGCTGTTTTTT.

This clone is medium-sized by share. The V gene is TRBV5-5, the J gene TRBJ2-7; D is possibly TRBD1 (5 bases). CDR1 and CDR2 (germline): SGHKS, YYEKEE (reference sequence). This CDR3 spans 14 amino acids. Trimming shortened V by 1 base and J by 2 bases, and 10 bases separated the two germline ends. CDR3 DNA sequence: TGTGCCAGCAGCTTGAACCAGGGTCCCTACGAGCAGTACTTC. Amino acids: CASSLNQGPYEQYF.

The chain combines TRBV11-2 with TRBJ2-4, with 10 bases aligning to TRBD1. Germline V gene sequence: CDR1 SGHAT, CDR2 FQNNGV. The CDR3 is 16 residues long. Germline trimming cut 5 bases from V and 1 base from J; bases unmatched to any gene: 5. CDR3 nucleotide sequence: TGTGCCAGCAGCACCGGGACAGGGGTGGCCAAAAACATTCAGTACTTC. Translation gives CASSTGTGVAKNIQYF.

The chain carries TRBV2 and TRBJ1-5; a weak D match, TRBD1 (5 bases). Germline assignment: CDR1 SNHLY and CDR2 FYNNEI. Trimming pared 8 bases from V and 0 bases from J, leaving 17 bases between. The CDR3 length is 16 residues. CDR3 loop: CASRSRDWYSNQPQHF. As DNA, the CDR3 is TGTGCCAGCCGGAGCAGGGATTGGTATAGCAATCAGCCCCAGCATTTT.

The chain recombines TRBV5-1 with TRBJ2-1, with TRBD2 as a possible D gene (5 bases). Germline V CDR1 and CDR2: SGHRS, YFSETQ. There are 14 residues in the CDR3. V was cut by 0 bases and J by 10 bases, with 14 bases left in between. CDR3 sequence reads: CASSLESGFREQFF. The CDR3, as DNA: TGCGCCAGCAGCTTGGAGAGCGGTTTCCGGGAGCAGTTCTTC.

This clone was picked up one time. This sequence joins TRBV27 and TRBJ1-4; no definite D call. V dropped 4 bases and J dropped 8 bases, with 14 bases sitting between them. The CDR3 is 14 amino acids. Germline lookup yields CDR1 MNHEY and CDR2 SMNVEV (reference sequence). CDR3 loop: CASSWSKRGEKLFF. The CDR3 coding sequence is TGTGCCAGCAGTTGGTCTAAGAGAGGGGAAAAACTGTTTTTT.

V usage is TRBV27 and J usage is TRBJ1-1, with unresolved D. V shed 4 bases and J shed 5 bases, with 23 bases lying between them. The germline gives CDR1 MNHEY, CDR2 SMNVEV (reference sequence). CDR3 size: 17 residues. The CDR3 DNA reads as TGTGCCAGCAGTTCTAAGTCCGGGAGGACCTTTGGGACTGAAGCTTTCTTT. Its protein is CASSSKSGRTFGTEAFF.

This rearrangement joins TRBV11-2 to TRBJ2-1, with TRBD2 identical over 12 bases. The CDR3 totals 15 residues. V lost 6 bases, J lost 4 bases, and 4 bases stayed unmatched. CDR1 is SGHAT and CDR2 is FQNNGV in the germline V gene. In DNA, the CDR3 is TGTGCCAGCAGGATAGGGACTAGCGGGTACAATGAGCAGTTCTTC. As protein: CASRIGTSGYNEQFF.

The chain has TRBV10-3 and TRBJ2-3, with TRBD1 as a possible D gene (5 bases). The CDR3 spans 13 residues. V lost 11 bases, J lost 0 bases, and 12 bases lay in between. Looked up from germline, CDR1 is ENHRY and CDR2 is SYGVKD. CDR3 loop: CAAQAGSTDTQYF. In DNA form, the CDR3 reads TGTGCCGCACAGGCAGGGAGCACAGATACGCAGTATTTT.

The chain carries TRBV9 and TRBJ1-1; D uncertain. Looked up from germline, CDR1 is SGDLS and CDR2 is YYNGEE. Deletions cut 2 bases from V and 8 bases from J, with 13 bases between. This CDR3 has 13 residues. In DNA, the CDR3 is TGTGCCAGCAGCGTGAGTCAGCGAACAGAAGCTTTCTTT. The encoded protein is CASSVSQRTEAFF.

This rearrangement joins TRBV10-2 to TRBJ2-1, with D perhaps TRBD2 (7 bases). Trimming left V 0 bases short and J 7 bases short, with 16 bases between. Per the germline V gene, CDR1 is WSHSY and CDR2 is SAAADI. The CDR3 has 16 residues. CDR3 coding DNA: TGCGCCAGCAGTGAGTCTAGGGGGGAGGGCCTGAATGAGCAGTTCTTC. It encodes CASSESRGEGLNEQFF.

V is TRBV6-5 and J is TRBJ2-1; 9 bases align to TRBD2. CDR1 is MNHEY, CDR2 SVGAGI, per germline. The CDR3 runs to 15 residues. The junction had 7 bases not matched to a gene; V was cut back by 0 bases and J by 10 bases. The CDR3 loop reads CASSYSAGGPEEQFF. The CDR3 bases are TGTGCCAGCAGTTACTCGGCGGGAGGGCCGGAAGAGCAGTTCTTC.

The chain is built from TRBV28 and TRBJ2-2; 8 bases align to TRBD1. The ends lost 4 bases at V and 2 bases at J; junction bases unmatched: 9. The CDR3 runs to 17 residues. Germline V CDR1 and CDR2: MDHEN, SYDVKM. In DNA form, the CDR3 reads TGTGCCAGCAGTTACCCCGCGACAGGGGACAACACCGGGGAGCTGTTTTTT. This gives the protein CASSYPATGDNTGELFF.

The CDR3 loop reads CASSPRTGTETQYF. CDR3 coding DNA: TGTGCCAGCAGTCCCAGGACAGGGACGGAGACCCAGTACTTC. The V call is TRBV28, the J call TRBJ2-5; 8 bases map to TRBD1. The CDR3 is 14 amino acids. The ends lost 5 bases at V and 5 bases at J; junction bases unmatched: 7. CDR1 is MDHEN, CDR2 SYDVKM, per germline.

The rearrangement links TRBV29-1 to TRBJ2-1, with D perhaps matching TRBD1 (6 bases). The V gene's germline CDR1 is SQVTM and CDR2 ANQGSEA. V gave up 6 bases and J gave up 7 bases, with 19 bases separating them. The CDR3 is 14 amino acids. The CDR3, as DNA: TGCAGCGTAGACAGGACAGCACAGATGAATGAGCAGTTCTTC. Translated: CSVDRTAQMNEQFF.

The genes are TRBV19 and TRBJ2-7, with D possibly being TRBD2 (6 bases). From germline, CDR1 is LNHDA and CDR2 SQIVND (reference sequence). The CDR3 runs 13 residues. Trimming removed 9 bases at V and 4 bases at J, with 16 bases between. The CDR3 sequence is CASGGVVGYEQYF. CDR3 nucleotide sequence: TGTGCCAGCGGGGGAGTAGTTGGTTACGAGCAGTACTTC.

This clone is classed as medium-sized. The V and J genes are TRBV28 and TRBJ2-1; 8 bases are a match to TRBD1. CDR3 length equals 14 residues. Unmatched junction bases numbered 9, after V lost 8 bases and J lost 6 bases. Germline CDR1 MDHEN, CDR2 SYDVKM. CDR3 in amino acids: CASGQDRAGNEQFF. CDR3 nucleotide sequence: TGTGCCAGCGGCCAGGACAGGGCGGGCAATGAGCAGTTCTTC.

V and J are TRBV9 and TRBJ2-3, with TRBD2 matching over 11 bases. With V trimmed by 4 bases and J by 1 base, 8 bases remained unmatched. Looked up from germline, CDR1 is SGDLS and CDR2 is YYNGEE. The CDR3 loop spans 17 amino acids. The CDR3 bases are TGTGCCAGCAGCCCCGGGACTAGCGGAACTCGCACAGATACGCAGTATTTT. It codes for CASSPGTSGTRTDTQYF.

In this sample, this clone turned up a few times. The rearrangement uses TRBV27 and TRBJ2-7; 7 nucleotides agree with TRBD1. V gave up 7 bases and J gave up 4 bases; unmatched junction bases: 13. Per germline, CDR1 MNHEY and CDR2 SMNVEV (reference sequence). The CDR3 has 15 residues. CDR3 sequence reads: CASTTSKQGKYEQYF. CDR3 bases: TGTGCCAGCACCACCTCTAAACAGGGGAAATACGAGCAGTACTTC.

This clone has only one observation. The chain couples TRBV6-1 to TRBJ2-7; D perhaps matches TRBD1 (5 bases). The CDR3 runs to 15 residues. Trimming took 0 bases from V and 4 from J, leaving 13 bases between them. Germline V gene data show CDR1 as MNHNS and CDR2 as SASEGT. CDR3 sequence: CASSEAGRSQYEQYF. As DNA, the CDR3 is TGTGCCAGCAGTGAAGCGGGGCGGAGCCAATACGAGCAGTACTTC.

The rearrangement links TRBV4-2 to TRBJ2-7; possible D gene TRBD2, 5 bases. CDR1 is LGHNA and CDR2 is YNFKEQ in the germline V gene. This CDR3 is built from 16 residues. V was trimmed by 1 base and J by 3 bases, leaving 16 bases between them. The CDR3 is CASSQAIRSAGYEQYF. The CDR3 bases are TGTGCCAGCAGCCAAGCGATTAGAAGCGCGGGCTACGAGCAGTACTTC.

CDR3: CAWSVLGQTRGEQYF. The CDR3, as DNA: TGTGCCTGGAGTGTACTCGGGCAAACCCGGGGGGAGCAGTACTTC. The chain couples TRBV30 to TRBJ2-7, with D perhaps TRBD2 (6 bases). Germline V gene sequence: CDR1 GTSNPN, CDR2 SVGIG (reference sequence). The V end lost 0 bases, the J end lost 7 bases, and 19 bases lay between the germline ends. The CDR3 length is 15 residues. Variable domain in full (rest from reference TRBV30 and TRBJ2-7): SQTIHQWPATLVQPVGSPLSLECTVEGTSNPNLYWYRQAAGRGLQLLFYSVGIGQISSEVPQNLSASRPQDRQFILSSKKLLLSDSGFYLCAWSVLGQTRGEQYFGPGTRLTVT.